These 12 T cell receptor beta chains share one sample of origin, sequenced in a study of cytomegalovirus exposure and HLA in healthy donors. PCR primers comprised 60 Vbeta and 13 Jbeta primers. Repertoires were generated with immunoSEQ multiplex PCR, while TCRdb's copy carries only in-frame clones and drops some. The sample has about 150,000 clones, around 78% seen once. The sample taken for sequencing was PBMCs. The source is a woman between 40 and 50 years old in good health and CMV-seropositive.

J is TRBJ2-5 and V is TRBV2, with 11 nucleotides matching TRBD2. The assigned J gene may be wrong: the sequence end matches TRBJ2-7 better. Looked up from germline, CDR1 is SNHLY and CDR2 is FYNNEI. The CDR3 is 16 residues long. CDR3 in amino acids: CASSEWAGTSGYEQYF. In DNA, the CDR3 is TGTGCCAGCAGTGAATGGGCCGGGACTAGCGGCTACGAGCAGTACTTC.

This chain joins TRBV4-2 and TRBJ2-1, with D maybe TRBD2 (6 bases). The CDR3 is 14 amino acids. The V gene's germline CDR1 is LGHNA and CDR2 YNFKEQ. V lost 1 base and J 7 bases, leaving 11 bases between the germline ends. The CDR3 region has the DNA TGTGCCAGCAGCCAAGTCCTGGGGGGAAATGAGCAGTTCTTC. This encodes CASSQVLGGNEQFF.

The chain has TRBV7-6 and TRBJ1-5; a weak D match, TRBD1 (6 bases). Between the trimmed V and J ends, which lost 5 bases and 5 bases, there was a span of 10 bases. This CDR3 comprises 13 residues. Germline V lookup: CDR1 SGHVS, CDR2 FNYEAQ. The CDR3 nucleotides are TGTGCCAGCAGCAGCCGGACAGATCAGCCCCAGCATTTT. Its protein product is CASSSRTDQPQHF. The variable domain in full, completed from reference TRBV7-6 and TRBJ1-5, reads GAGVSQSPRYKVTKRGQDVALRCDPISGHVSLYWYRQALGQGPEFLTYFNYEAQQDKSGLPNDRFSAERPEGSISTLTIQRTEQRDSAMYRCASSSRTDQPQHFGDGTRLSIL.

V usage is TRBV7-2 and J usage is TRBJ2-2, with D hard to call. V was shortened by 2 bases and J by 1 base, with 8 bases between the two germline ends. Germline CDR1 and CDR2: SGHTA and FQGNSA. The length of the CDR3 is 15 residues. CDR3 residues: CASSLIPMNTGELFF. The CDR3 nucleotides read TGTGCCAGCAGCTTAATCCCCATGAACACCGGGGAGCTGTTTTTT.

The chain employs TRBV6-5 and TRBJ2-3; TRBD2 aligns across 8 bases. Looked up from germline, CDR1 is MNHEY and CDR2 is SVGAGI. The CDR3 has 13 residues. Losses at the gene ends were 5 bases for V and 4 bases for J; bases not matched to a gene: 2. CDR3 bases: TGTGCCAGCAGTCGGGGGGGCCCAGATACGCAGTATTTT. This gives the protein CASSRGGPDTQYF.

The DNA for the CDR3 is TGTGCCACCAAGCGGCTCCTTTTCTCCGAGCAGTACTTC. Its translation is CATKRLLFSEQYF. This chain uses TRBV2 with TRBJ2-7; D possibly corresponds to TRBD2 (5 bases). The V gene lost 10 bases and the J gene lost 6 bases, with 19 bases spanning the gap. The CDR3 loop spans 13 amino acids. In germline, CDR1 is SNHLY, CDR2 FYNNEI.

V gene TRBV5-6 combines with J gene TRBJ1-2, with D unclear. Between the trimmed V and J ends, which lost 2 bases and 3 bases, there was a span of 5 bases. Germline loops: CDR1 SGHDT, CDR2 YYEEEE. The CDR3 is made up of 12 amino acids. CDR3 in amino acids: CASSFPDYGYTF. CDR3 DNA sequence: TGTGCCAGCAGCTTTCCCGACTATGGCTACACCTTC.

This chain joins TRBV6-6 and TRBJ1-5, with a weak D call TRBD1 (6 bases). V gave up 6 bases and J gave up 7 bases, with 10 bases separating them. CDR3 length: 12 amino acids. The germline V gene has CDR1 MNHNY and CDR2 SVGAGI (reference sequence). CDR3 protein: CASRTGTQPQHF. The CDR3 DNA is TGTGCCAGCAGAACAGGGACCCAGCCCCAGCATTTT.

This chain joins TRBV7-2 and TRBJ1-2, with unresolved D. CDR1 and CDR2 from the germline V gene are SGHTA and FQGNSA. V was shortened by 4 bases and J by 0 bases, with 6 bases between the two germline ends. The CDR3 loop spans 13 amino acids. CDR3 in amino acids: CASSSVANYGYTF. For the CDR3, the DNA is TGTGCCAGCAGCTCCGTAGCTAACTATGGCTACACCTTC.

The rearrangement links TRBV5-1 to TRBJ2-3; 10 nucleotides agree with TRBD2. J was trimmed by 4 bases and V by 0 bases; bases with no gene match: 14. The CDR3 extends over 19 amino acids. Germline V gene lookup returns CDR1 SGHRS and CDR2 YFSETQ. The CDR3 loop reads CASSLASSLLAGFSDTQYF. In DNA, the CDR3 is TGCGCCAGCAGCTTGGCCTCTTCCTTACTAGCGGGGTTCTCAGATACGCAGTATTTT.

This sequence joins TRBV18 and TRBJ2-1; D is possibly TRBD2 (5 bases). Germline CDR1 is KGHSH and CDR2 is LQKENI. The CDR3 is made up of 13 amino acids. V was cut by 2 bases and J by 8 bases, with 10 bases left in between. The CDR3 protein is CASSPDSGDEQFF. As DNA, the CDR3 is TGTGCCAGCTCACCAGACTCCGGGGATGAGCAGTTCTTC. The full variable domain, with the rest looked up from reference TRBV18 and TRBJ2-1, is NAGVMQNPRHLVRRRGQEARLRCSPMKGHSHVYWYRQLPEEGLKFMVYLQKENIIDESGMPKERFSAEFPKEGPSILRIQQVVRGDSAAYFCASSPDSGDEQFFGPGTRLTVL.

The DNA of the CDR3 is TGCAGCGTGGGGGCCGGGAACGGTTACGAGCAGTACTTC. Translating gives CSVGAGNGYEQYF. The chain joins TRBV29-1 to TRBJ2-5; TRBD1 is a possible D gene (6 bases). The DNA end is more similar to TRBJ2-7, so the J call may be wrong. This CDR3 region has 13 residues. CDR1 is SQVTM and CDR2 is ANQGSEA in the germline V gene.